This record concerns one TCR beta chain sequence. This sample was taken from a study of CD8 T cells in Susac syndrome. A quantity of roughly 0.5 to 1 ug RNA underwent reverse transcription using random hexamers. A multiplex approach, immunoSEQ multiplex PCR, amplified TCR beta CDR3 across 54 Vbeta and 13 Jbeta. One entry per CDR3 protein results from TCRdb running MiXCR on the immunoSEQ multiplex PCR reads. Of about 160,000 distinct CDR3 sequences listed, approximately 94% were seen once; the top ten hold about 0.094%. Per germline, CDR1 DFQATT and CDR2 SNEGSKA (reference sequence). Between the trimmed V and J ends, which lost 6 bases and 1 base, there was a span of 15 bases. The CDR3 sequence is 14 residues long. Each multiple sclerosis control was a treatment-naive patient with relapsing-remitting disease that was either stable or active. While CD8+ and CD4+ T cells were isolated negatively, TEMRA cells were enriched by FACS.

The receptor's source is a human donor with multiple sclerosis. Input material: CD4+ T cells from PBMCs. The rearrangement links TRBV20-1 to TRBJ1-1, with D perhaps matching TRBD1 (6 bases). CDR3 DNA sequence: TGCAGTGCCCGGAAGGGGGTGGCGAACACTGAAGCTTTCTTT. This gives the protein CSARKGVANTEAFF.